This T cell receptor beta chain was sequenced for a study of blood T cell repertoires in COVID-19. Looking at the study overall: Specimens from acute and convalescent COVID-19 originated in the United States, Italy and Spain. From T cells, B-cell-depleted T cells, or PBMCs came the material, which was cDNA or gDNA.

As handled by the study authors: Reference gene primers were amplified, and this amplification served to estimate nucleated cell counts. Repertoires were generated with immunoSEQ multiplex PCR, while TCRdb's copy carries only in-frame clones and drops some. V, J and clone size reflect that table, while D and trimming were determined from the DNA. The table lists some 120,000 clones, 70% to 80% of them singletons. The germline gives CDR1 MNHEY, CDR2 SVGEGT. V dropped 5 bases and J dropped 4; count of bases not matched to a gene: 5. This CDR3 contains 14 residues. The J gene is TRBJ2-7, the V gene TRBV6-2 or TRBV6-3, with 10 bases that match TRBD1. This sequence was found in a human donor in a cohort sampled during active COVID-19. The sample was peripheral blood. DNA for the CDR3: TGTGCCAGCAGTCGACAGGGGGCAATTTACGAGCAGTACTTC. Protein sequence: CASSRQGAIYEQYF.